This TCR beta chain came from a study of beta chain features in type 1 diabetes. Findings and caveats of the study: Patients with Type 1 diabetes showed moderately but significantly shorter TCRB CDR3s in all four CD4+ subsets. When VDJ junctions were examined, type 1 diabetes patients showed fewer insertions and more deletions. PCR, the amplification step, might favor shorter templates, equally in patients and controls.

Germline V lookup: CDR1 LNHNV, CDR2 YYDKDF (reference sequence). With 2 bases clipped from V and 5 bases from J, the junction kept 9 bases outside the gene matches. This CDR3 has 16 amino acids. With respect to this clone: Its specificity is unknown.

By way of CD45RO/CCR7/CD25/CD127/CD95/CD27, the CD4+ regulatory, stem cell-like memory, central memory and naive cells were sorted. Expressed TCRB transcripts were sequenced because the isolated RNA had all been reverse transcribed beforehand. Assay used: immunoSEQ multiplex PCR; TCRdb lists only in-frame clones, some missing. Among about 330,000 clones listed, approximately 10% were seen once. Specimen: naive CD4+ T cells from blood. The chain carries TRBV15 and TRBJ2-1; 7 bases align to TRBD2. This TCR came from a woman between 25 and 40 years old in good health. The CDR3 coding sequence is TGTGCCACCAGCAGATATAATCTTGCGGGAGACAATGAGCAGTTCTTC. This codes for CATSRYNLAGDNEQFF.